The 16 T cell receptor beta chains given below trace back to one sample, sequenced in a study of T cell responses to AZD1222 COVID-19 vaccine. Generated by immunoSEQ multiplex PCR, the TCRdb table keeps only in-frame clones and is missing some. Among 200,000 to 250,000 clones, roughly 94% were seen once, and the ten largest hold around 1.7%. Sequencing used peripheral blood, obtained 28 days after the second dose of the MenACWY control vaccine. The receptors here all came from an adult who received the MenACWY meningococcal vaccine as a control.

The rearrangement uses TRBV18 and TRBJ2-7, with D possibly matching TRBD2 (6 bases). This CDR3 has 12 residues. Germline V lookup: CDR1 KGHSH, CDR2 LQKENI. The V and J ends lost 1 base and 7 bases respectively, with 8 bases between them. As DNA, the CDR3 is TGTGCCAGCTCACCACAGGAGGGGGAGCAGTACTTC. Translation gives CASSPQEGEQYF.

The chain links TRBV3-1 (or the pseudogene TRBV3-2) to TRBJ2-7; D is ambiguous. V lost 1 base, J lost 3 bases, and 10 bases lay in between. The CDR3 has 14 amino acids. The germline V gene encodes CDR1 LGHDT and CDR2 YNNKEL (reference sequence). The DNA for the CDR3 is TGTGCCAGCAGCCAAGGGCTGGGTATCTACGAGCAGTACTTC. Translated, it gives CASSQGLGIYEQYF.

The chain has TRBV7-3 and TRBJ1-1; D gene ambiguous. CDR3 size: 13 residues. Trimming took off 5 bases at V and 0 bases at J, with 7 bases between the two ends. Germline loops: CDR1 SGHTA, CDR2 FQGTGA. As DNA, the CDR3 is TGTGCCAGCAGCCCCCATATGAACACTGAAGCTTTCTTT. Translating gives CASSPHMNTEAFF.

The V call is TRBV7-8, the J call TRBJ2-1; D gene ambiguous. The V end lost 1 base, the J end lost 5 bases, and 6 bases lay between the germline ends. CDR3 length equals 13 residues. The germline V gene has CDR1 SGHVS and CDR2 FQNEAQ. The CDR3 is CASSLDADNEQFF. DNA of the CDR3: TGTGCCAGCAGCTTAGATGCAGACAATGAGCAGTTCTTC.

The chain joins TRBV5-4 to TRBJ2-3, with 11 bases identical to TRBD2. The CDR3 totals 16 residues. Germline V gives CDR1 SGHNT, CDR2 YYREEE (reference sequence). With V trimmed by 1 base and J by 9 bases, 10 bases remained unmatched. The CDR3 here is CASSLYGGSGGGTQYF. Written as DNA, the CDR3 is TGTGCCAGCAGCTTGTATGGGGGTAGCGGGGGGGGGACGCAGTATTTT.

The chain is built from TRBV7-9 and TRBJ2-7; D is ambiguous. Germline loops: CDR1 SEHNR, CDR2 FQNEAQ (reference sequence). CDR3 length: 11 residues. V shed 2 bases and J shed 6 bases, with 5 bases lying between them. CDR3 protein: CASSLSAEQYF. The CDR3 region has the DNA TGTGCCAGCAGCTTATCAGCCGAGCAGTACTTC.

CDR3 coding DNA: TGTGCCAGCAGCCATACGGCCGGGACAGCGAACACTGAAGCTTTCTTT. It translates to CASSHTAGTANTEAFF. This chain connects TRBV7-9 to TRBJ1-1, with TRBD1 identical over 7 bases. Germline CDR1 SEHNR, CDR2 FQNEAQ (reference sequence). The CDR3 contains 16 residues. V was clipped by 5 bases and J by 1 base; unmatched bases: 10.

The V call is TRBV7-9, the J call TRBJ2-7, with 8 bases identical to TRBD1. Per germline, CDR1 SEHNR and CDR2 FQNEAQ (reference sequence). The CDR3 has 16 residues. Germline trimming cut 5 bases from V and 7 bases from J; bases unmatched to any gene: 16. The CDR3 is CASSPGDWTGSGEQYF. The CDR3 nucleotides read TGTGCCAGCAGCCCAGGGGACTGGACAGGGTCGGGAGAGCAGTACTTC.

This chain links TRBV7-3 with TRBJ2-3, with 7 bases aligning to TRBD2. The CDR3 consists of 13 residues. The V and J ends lost 5 bases and 11 bases, in that order; junction bases with no gene match: 10. Per the germline V gene, CDR1 is SGHTA and CDR2 is FQGTGA. CDR3 amino acids: CASSPTMSGGQYF. CDR3 DNA: TGTGCCAGCAGCCCCACCATGTCGGGGGGGCAGTATTTT.

The genes are TRBV7-2 and TRBJ2-1; no definite D call. Germline values: CDR1 SGHTA, CDR2 FQGNSA. V lost 2 bases and J 9 bases, leaving 8 bases between the germline ends. The CDR3 length is 12 residues. CDR3 sequence reads: CASSLQWGEQFF. CDR3 DNA sequence: TGTGCCAGCAGCTTACAGTGGGGTGAGCAGTTCTTC.

V gene TRBV27 combines with J gene TRBJ2-7; TRBD1 matches at 7 bases. The V segment lost 0 bases and the J segment 3 bases; nucleotides outside the gene matches: 5. The CDR3 covers 15 residues. In germline, CDR1 is MNHEY, CDR2 SMNVEV (reference sequence). CDR3 DNA sequence: TGTGCCAGCAGTTTATCGATGGGACAGATCTACGAGCAGTACTTC. Its translation is CASSLSMGQIYEQYF.

The V call is TRBV7-9, the J call TRBJ1-1; D is perhaps TRBD1 (5 bases). Trimming stripped 5 bases from V and 6 bases from J, with 28 bases between. Germline values: CDR1 SEHNR, CDR2 FQNEAQ (reference sequence). There are 18 residues in the CDR3. The CDR3 loop reads CASSPVDSARGGYAEAFF. CDR3 bases: TGTGCCAGCAGCCCAGTAGACAGTGCAAGAGGTGGCTACGCTGAAGCTTTCTTT.

This clone was observed once. This chain joins TRBV6-1 and TRBJ2-7, with D uncertain. Trimming took 2 bases from V and 6 from J, leaving 5 bases between them. Per the germline V gene, CDR1 is MNHNS and CDR2 is SASEGT. CDR3 size: 11 residues. In nucleotides, the CDR3 is TGTGCCAGCAGTGAATGGAGCGAGCAGTACTTC. Translating it yields CASSEWSEQYF.

The gene calls are TRBV18 and TRBJ2-1, with 11 positions matching TRBD2. The CDR3 length is 17 residues. Germline loops: CDR1 KGHSH, CDR2 LQKENI. Losses at the gene ends were 3 bases for V and 2 bases for J; bases not matched to a gene: 6. Here the CDR3 reads CASSPNGLAGTYNEQFF. The CDR3 nucleotides read TGTGCCAGCTCACCTAATGGACTAGCGGGTACCTACAATGAGCAGTTCTTC.

DNA of the CDR3: TGTGCCAGCAGCCCGACAGGGAGCTCCTATAATTCACCCCTCCACTTT. Translated, it gives CASSPTGSSYNSPLHF. This sequence joins TRBV28 and TRBJ1-6; 7 nucleotides line up with TRBD1. The CDR3 runs to 16 residues. V dropped 6 bases and J dropped 0; count of bases not matched to a gene: 5. Germline CDR1 is MDHEN and CDR2 is SYDVKM. Based on the CDR3 plus reference TRBV28 and TRBJ1-6, the full variable domain is DVKVTQSSRYLVKRTGEKVFLECVQDMDHENMFWYRQDPGLGLRLIYFSYDVKMKEKGDIPEGYSVSREKKERFSLILESASTNQTSMYLCASSPTGSSYNSPLHFGNGTRLTVT.

The V call is TRBV28, the J call TRBJ2-7; D unclear. The CDR3 is 12 amino acids. Germline CDR1 and CDR2: MDHEN and SYDVKM. V dropped 2 bases and J dropped 4 bases, with 6 bases sitting between them. Here the CDR3 DNA reads TGTGCCAGCAGTTTACCCGCATACGAGCAGTACTTC. Protein sequence: CASSLPAYEQYF.